Below are 18 T cell receptor beta chains sequenced from a single sample in a study of cytomegalovirus exposure and HLA in healthy donors. The PCR was carried out with 60 Vbeta primers and 13 Jbeta primers. TCRdb's table, derived via immunoSEQ multiplex PCR, lists solely in-frame clones and lacks some. This sample has some 220,000 clones; approximately 82% occur once, and the top ten carry 0.58%. Input material: PBMCs. The receptors shown here come from a middle-aged woman in good health and CMV-seronegative.

The chain couples TRBV18 to TRBJ1-1; D gene uncertain. Germline V gene sequence: CDR1 KGHSH, CDR2 LQKENI. Trimming removed 3 bases at V and 0 bases at J, with 11 bases between. The length of the CDR3 is 15 residues. CDR3: CASSPGRRMNTEAFF. DNA of the CDR3: TGTGCCAGCTCACCGGGCCGCCGGATGAACACTGAAGCTTTCTTT.

This chain uses TRBV5-1 with TRBJ2-3, with 14 bases that match TRBD2. CDR1 SGHRS and CDR2 YFSETQ come from the germline V gene. The J segment lost 4 bases and the V segment lost 2 bases, leaving 3 bases of the junction unmatched. The CDR3 extends over 16 amino acids. The CDR3 region is CASSFGLAGGSDTQYF. CDR3 sequence (DNA): TGCGCCAGCAGCTTCGGACTAGCGGGGGGCTCAGATACGCAGTATTTT.

This clone was counted a few times. This chain connects TRBV6-5 to TRBJ2-7, with 8 bases identical to TRBD1. This CDR3 comprises 15 residues. From germline, CDR1 is MNHEY and CDR2 SVGAGI. With V trimmed by 7 bases and J by 3 bases, 11 bases remained unmatched. The CDR3 DNA is TGTGCCAGCACAGACGACAGGGGCCACGACTACGAGCAGTACTTC. This gives the protein CASTDDRGHDYEQYF.

The chain combines TRBV7-9 with TRBJ1-3; D is undetermined. This CDR3 region has 17 residues. V lost 5 bases to trimming and J lost 0 bases, with 17 bases between them. Germline V gene sequence: CDR1 SEHNR, CDR2 FQNEAQ (reference sequence). The chain's CDR3 is CASSPTVPARSGNTIYF. Here the CDR3 DNA reads TGTGCCAGCAGCCCAACAGTACCTGCCCGCTCTGGAAACACCATATATTTT.

The rearrangement uses TRBV6-1 and TRBJ2-7, with 7 positions matching TRBD1. The length of the CDR3 is 14 residues. Germline CDR1 is MNHNS and CDR2 is SASEGT. After removal of 4 bases from V and 5 bases from J, the junction contained 8 bases not matched to a gene. The CDR3, as DNA: TGTGCCAGCAGTGTGCCGGGACAGATCCACGAGCAGTACTTC. It yields the protein CASSVPGQIHEQYF.

The chain combines TRBV6-5 with TRBJ1-5; D ambiguous. Per the germline V gene, CDR1 is MNHEY and CDR2 is SVGAGI. V lost 6 bases to trimming and J lost 0 bases, with 12 bases between them. The CDR3 covers 15 residues. CDR3 sequence reads: CASRITRGSNQPQHF. The CDR3 DNA reads TGTGCCAGCAGAATTACACGGGGTAGCAATCAGCCCCAGCATTTT.

The gene calls are TRBV27 and TRBJ1-5, with TRBD1 matching over 8 bases. The CDR3 sequence is 13 residues long. The germline gives CDR1 MNHEY, CDR2 SMNVEV (reference sequence). Trimming at V came to 11 bases and at J to 6 bases, leaving 9 bases not matched to a gene. CDR3 nucleotides: TGTGCCGGCCGATACAGGGGGATTCAGCCCCAGCATTTT. Translated: CAGRYRGIQPQHF.

The chain links TRBV27 to TRBJ2-7; the D gene is possibly TRBD1 (6 bases). In germline, CDR1 is MNHEY, CDR2 SMNVEV (reference sequence). The CDR3 is 15 residues long. Trimming cost V 1 base and J 4 bases, with 14 bases left between them. The CDR3 is CASSLLLGQRYEQYF. The CDR3, as DNA: TGTGCCAGCAGTTTATTGCTGGGACAAAGATACGAGCAGTACTTC.

The chain recombines TRBV9 with TRBJ2-2, with D uncertain. The germline V and J ends were trimmed by 0 bases and 8 bases, with 11 bases remaining between them. The CDR3 has 14 residues. The V gene's germline CDR1 is SGDLS and CDR2 YYNGEE. CDR3 amino acids: CASSVGGNEGELFF. In nucleotides, the CDR3 is TGTGCCAGCAGCGTAGGAGGAAATGAGGGGGAGCTGTTTTTT.

At least ten counts were recorded for this clone. This chain links TRBV6-4 with TRBJ2-1; possible D gene TRBD1, 5 bases. V dropped 2 bases and J dropped 7 bases, with 12 bases sitting between them. The CDR3 is 14 residues long. CDR1 and CDR2 from the germline V gene are MRHNA and SNTAGT. CDR3: CASSDRAGQNEQFF. CDR3 bases: TGTGCCAGCAGTGACAGGGCAGGGCAGAATGAGCAGTTCTTC.

A single count supports this clone. V and J are TRBV5-4 and TRBJ2-7; 7 bases agree with TRBD1. The CDR3 length is 14 residues. Germline lookup yields CDR1 SGHNT and CDR2 YYREEE (reference sequence). Trimming took 0 bases from V and 1 from J; bases not matched to a gene: 1. CDR3 in amino acids: CASSLGDRSYEQYF. Written as DNA, the CDR3 is TGTGCCAGCAGCTTGGGGGACAGATCCTACGAGCAGTACTTC.

The chain is built from TRBV28 and TRBJ2-7, with TRBD1 identical over 8 bases. This CDR3 has 14 residues. V dropped 4 bases and J dropped 2; count of bases not matched to a gene: 4. In germline, CDR1 is MDHEN, CDR2 SYDVKM. The CDR3 bases are TGTGCCAGCAGTTCCGGACAGGGTCCCTACGAGCAGTACTTC. Amino acid sequence: CASSSGQGPYEQYF.

The rearrangement joins TRBV4-2 to TRBJ1-1; possibly TRBD1 for D (5 bases). This CDR3 has 12 amino acids. Germline V gene sequence: CDR1 LGHNA, CDR2 YNFKEQ. Between the trimmed V and J ends, which lost 8 bases and 1 base, there was a span of 8 bases. Written as DNA, the CDR3 is TGTGCCAGCGGACACGCGAACACTGAAGCTTTCTTT. Translated: CASGHANTEAFF.

The rearrangement links TRBV11-2 to TRBJ1-6, with D perhaps matching TRBD1 (6 bases). V lost 6 bases and J lost 10, with 19 bases in between. The CDR3 has 15 residues. Per the germline V gene, CDR1 is SGHAT and CDR2 is FQNNGV. CDR3 loop: CASRLINREESPLHF. The CDR3 nucleotides are TGTGCCAGCAGGCTAATAAACAGGGAAGAATCACCCCTCCACTTT.

The J gene is TRBJ2-4, the V gene TRBV4-2; 9 positions match TRBD1. CDR1 and CDR2 (germline): LGHNA, YNFKEQ. The CDR3 runs 12 residues. Unmatched junction bases numbered 6, after V lost 3 bases and J lost 15 bases. The DNA for the CDR3 is TGTGCCAGCAGCCAGACAGGGGGTTGGCGGTACTTC. It is translated as CASSQTGGWRYF.

In DNA form, the CDR3 reads TGCGCCAGCAGCCAAGATAGGAGGGAGCAGTACTTC. This translates into CASSQDRREQYF. This chain joins TRBV4-3 and TRBJ2-7; possible D gene TRBD2, 5 bases. Looked up from germline, CDR1 is LGHNA and CDR2 is YSLEER. Trimming shortened V by 0 bases and J by 7 bases, and 7 bases separated the two germline ends. There are 12 residues in the CDR3.

This clone has more than one count but fewer than ten. This chain links TRBV23-1 with TRBJ2-7, with TRBD1 identical over 7 bases. TRBV23-1 is known as an ORF, though its function is uncertain. Germline trimming cut 2 bases from V and 1 base from J; bases unmatched to any gene: 5. The CDR3 is made up of 15 amino acids. CDR3: CASSQRQGPSYEQYF. Written as DNA, the CDR3 is TGCGCCAGCAGTCAACGACAGGGACCATCCTACGAGCAGTACTTC.

The rearrangement uses TRBV7-2 and TRBJ1-2; D might be TRBD1 (6 bases). Trimming removed 1 base from V and 0 bases from J, with 15 bases in between. The CDR3 is made up of 17 amino acids. Per germline, CDR1 SGHTA and CDR2 FQGNSA. The CDR3 spells CASSLGDADRANYGYTF. As DNA, the CDR3 is TGTGCCAGCAGCTTAGGGGACGCGGACAGAGCTAACTATGGCTACACCTTC.